This T cell receptor beta chain was sequenced for a study of cytomegalovirus exposure and HLA in healthy donors. With 60 Vbeta and 13 Jbeta primers, the PCR was carried out. Data came from immunoSEQ multiplex PCR; TCRdb stores just in-frame clones and leaves some out. Of over 60,000 clones listed, 70% to 75% are singletons. The clonotype was recovered from a woman aged 30 to 39 in good health and CMV-seronegative. Material for sequencing was PBMCs.

As DNA, the CDR3 is TGTGCCAGTAGTACGGGGGACAGTACCTACGAGCAGTACGTC. Residues: CASSTGDSTYEQYV. The V call is TRBV19, the J call TRBJ2-7; tentatively, D is TRBD1 (7 bases). Per the germline V gene, CDR1 is LNHDA and CDR2 is SQIVND (reference sequence). The CDR3 contains 14 residues. V dropped 4 bases and J dropped 2 bases, with 12 bases sitting between them.